This T cell receptor (beta chain) was sequenced for a study of T cell responses to AZD1222 COVID-19 vaccine. With respect to this clone: Its antigen is not identified.

General observations from the study: Repertoires in all cases were sampled only once the peak T cell response had passed. Of the AZD1222 recipients, only five or six were seropositive at baseline. Most donors were white British and more were female, and clonal diversity was possibly underestimated.

Repertoires were generated with immunoSEQ multiplex PCR, while TCRdb's copy carries only in-frame clones and drops some. The sample carries some 280,000 clones, 90% to 95% recorded once. Whether given at about 4 or about 12 weeks, second doses were pooled. The sequencing here drew on peripheral blood, taken 28 days after the second AZD1222 dose. The receptor's source is an adult who received the AZD1222 COVID-19 vaccine.

The CDR3 DNA follows: TGTGCCAGCAGTTTGGGGACAGACTACGAGCAGTACTTC. Its translation is CASSLGTDYEQYF. This chain links TRBV11-3 with TRBJ2-7, with TRBD1 identical over 7 bases. This CDR3 spans 13 amino acids. With V trimmed by 6 bases and J by 3 bases, 5 bases remained unmatched. CDR1 SGHNT and CDR2 YENEEA come from the germline V gene.